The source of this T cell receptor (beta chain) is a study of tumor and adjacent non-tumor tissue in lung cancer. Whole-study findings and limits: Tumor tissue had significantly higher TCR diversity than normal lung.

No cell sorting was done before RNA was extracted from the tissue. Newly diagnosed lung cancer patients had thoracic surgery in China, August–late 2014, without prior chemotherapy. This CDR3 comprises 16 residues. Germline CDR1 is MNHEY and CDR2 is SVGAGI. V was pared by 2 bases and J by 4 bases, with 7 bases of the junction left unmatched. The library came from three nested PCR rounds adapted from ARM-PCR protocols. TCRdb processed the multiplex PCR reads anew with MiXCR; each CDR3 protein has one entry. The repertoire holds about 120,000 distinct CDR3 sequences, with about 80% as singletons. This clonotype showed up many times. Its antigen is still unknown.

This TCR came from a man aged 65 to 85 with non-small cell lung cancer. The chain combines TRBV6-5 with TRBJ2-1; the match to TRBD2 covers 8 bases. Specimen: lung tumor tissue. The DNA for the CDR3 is TGTGCCAGCAGTTACGGCGGGACTAGGGGATACAATGAGCAGTTCTTC. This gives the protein CASSYGGTRGYNEQFF.